Listed below are T cell receptor beta chains from one sample, sequenced in a study of blood T cell repertoires in COVID-19. Generated by immunoSEQ multiplex PCR, the TCRdb table keeps only in-frame clones and is missing some. This sample has 350,000 to 550,000 clones, with roughly nine tenths found just once. The sample comprised PBMCs or T cells enriched from blood (not recorded which). Receptors were obtained from a young man who had recovered from COVID-19. CDR3s include the opening cysteine and the closing phenylalanine or tryptophan. A D gene is named only where the DNA matches it firmly. Rows may omit the clone size; those that give it use once, few, many or a size class.

J | D | size | V | CDR3 | DNA
TRBJ2-6 | TRBD1 | - | TRBV11-2 | CASSLGTGASGANVLTF | TGTGCCAGCAGCTTAGGGACAGGGGCTTCTGGGGCCAACGTCCTGACTTTC
TRBJ1-4 | TRBD1 | - | TRBV5-1 | CASSKDRGNEKLFF | TGCGCCAGCAGTAAGGACAGGGGAAATGAAAAACTGTTTTTT
TRBJ1-4 | - | - | TRBV27 | CASSTRGGFNEKLFF | TGTGCCAGCAGTACCCGGGGTGGCTTTAATGAAAAACTGTTTTTT
TRBJ1-1 | TRBD1 | few | TRBV19 | CASSIGDRVNTEAFF | TGTGCCAGTAGTATAGGGGACAGGGTTAACACTGAAGCTTTCTTT
TRBJ1-3 | - | - | TRBV19 | CASRRDTNSGNTIYF | TGTGCCAGTAGAAGGGACACCAACTCTGGAAACACCATATATTTT
TRBJ2-5 | TRBD2 | - | TRBV27 | CASSLMSGGYETQYF | TGTGCCAGCAGTCTCATGTCGGGGGGGTACGAGACCCAGTACTTC
TRBJ1-1 | TRBD1 | - | TRBV12-5 | CASGLIRQGTKEAFF | TGTGCTAGTGGTTTGATAAGACAGGGTACGAAGGAAGCTTTCTTT
TRBJ1-1 | - | - | TRBV7-9 | CASSPGQPGDTEAFF | TGTGCCAGCAGCCCAGGACAGCCCGGGGACACTGAAGCTTTCTTT
TRBJ1-5 | TRBD1 | - | TRBV28 | CASNPIQGAYSNQPQHF | TGTGCCAGCAATCCAATCCAGGGGGCTTATAGCAATCAGCCCCAGCATTTT
TRBJ1-4 | - | - | TRBV28 | CASTPRSEKLFF | TGTGCCAGCACCCCCCGTTCGGAAAAACTGTTTTTT
TRBJ1-5 | TRBD1 | - | TRBV7-2 | CASSLVQGAFQPQHF | TGTGCCAGCAGCTTGGTACAGGGGGCCTTTCAGCCCCAGCATTTT
TRBJ1-5 | TRBD1 | - | TRBV28 | CASSWGDSRNQPQHF | TGTGCCAGCAGCTGGGGGGACAGCCGCAATCAGCCCCAGCATTTT
TRBJ1-1 | - | - | TRBV19 | CASSKGDLNTEAFF | TGTGCCAGTAGTAAGGGGGATTTGAACACTGAAGCTTTCTTT
TRBJ2-1 | - | few | TRBV12-3/TRBV12-4 | CASSLGPIEQFF | TGTGCCAGCAGTTTAGGGCCAATTGAGCAGTTCTTC
TRBJ1-2 | - | once | TRBV4-1 | CASSQESRGYTF | TGCGCCAGCAGCCAAGAATCGCGCGGCTACACCTTC
TRBJ1-2 | - | - | TRBV11-2 | CASSPPDSMTSYGYTF | TGTGCCAGCAGCCCCCCGGACAGCATGACAAGCTATGGCTACACCTTC
TRBJ2-2 | - | - | TRBV4-1 | CASSQVPRKDSDTGELFF | TGCGCCAGCAGCCAAGTTCCTAGAAAGGATTCGGACACCGGGGAGCTGTTTTTT
TRBJ1-3 | TRBD1 | - | TRBV9 | CASSVGVTGGASGNTIYF | TGTGCCAGCAGCGTAGGGGTGACAGGGGGCGCTTCTGGAAACACCATATATTTT
TRBJ2-1 | - | - | TRBV6-5 | CASGSSYNEQFF | TGTGCCAGCGGGAGCTCCTACAATGAGCAGTTCTTC
TRBJ2-3 | TRBD2 | - | TRBV19 | CASHETSGSYTDTQYF | TGTGCCAGTCACGAGACTAGCGGGAGTTATACAGATACGCAGTATTTT
TRBJ1-3 | - | - | TRBV9 | CASSSDSSSGNTIYF | TGTGCCAGCAGCTCGGACTCGAGCTCTGGAAACACCATATATTTT
TRBJ1-2 | - | - | TRBV10-1 | CASSDGAGYTF | TGCGCCAGCAGTGATGGGGCGGGCTACACCTTC
TRBJ2-1 | TRBD1 | - | TRBV24-1 | CATNEKGAGLLFF | TGTGCCACCAACGAAAAGGGGGCAGGACTGTTGTTCTTC
TRBJ1-1 | TRBD1 | - | TRBV7-9 | CASSKDRAWNTEAFF | TGTGCCAGCAGTAAAGACAGGGCGTGGAACACTGAAGCTTTCTTT
TRBJ2-7 | TRBD2 | - | TRBV28 | CASSRRTPAESGGAYEQYF | TGTGCCAGCAGTCGGAGGACCCCGGCCGAGTCGGGAGGGGCCTACGAGCAGTACTTC
TRBJ1-2 | - | - | TRBV10-2 | CASSENRHYGYTF | TGCGCCAGCAGTGAGAACAGGCACTATGGCTACACCTTC
TRBJ1-1 | - | - | TRBV6-5 | CASSSADSYTEAFF | TGTGCCAGCAGTTCCGCCGACAGTTACACTGAAGCTTTCTTT
TRBJ2-1 | TRBD2 | - | TRBV6-5 | CASSLSGSQFF | TGTGCCAGCAGTTTAAGCGGGAGTCAGTTCTTC
TRBJ1-2 | TRBD1 | - | TRBV7-9 | CASSAADRDYRNGYTF | TGTGCCAGCAGCGCAGCCGACAGGGATTACCGGAATGGCTACACCTTC
TRBJ1-6 | TRBD1 | - | TRBV5-1 | CASSFYRTGANSPLHF | TGCGCCAGCAGCTTCTATCGGACAGGGGCAAATTCACCCCTCCACTTT
TRBJ2-1 | - | - | TRBV28 | CASSTQEGRMFF | TGTGCCAGCAGTACCCAGGAAGGCCGAATGTTCTTC
TRBJ2-7 | TRBD1 | - | TRBV28 | CASRETGPYEQYF | TGTGCCAGCAGGGAGACAGGGCCCTACGAGCAGTACTTC
TRBJ2-7 | TRBD2 | - | TRBV18 | CASSPFLAGGPSKHEQYF | TGTGCCAGCTCACCCTTTCTAGCGGGAGGGCCCAGTAAGCACGAGCAGTACTTC
TRBJ1-5 | TRBD1 | - | TRBV30 | CAASRTGGDSNQPQHF | TGTGCCGCATCCCGGACAGGGGGCGATAGCAATCAGCCCCAGCATTTT
TRBJ2-7 | - | - | TRBV6-5 | CASSYSVTNIRGEQYF | TGTGCCAGCAGTTACTCTGTGACCAATATTCGGGGCGAGCAGTACTTC
TRBJ2-7 | TRBD1 | - | TRBV6-2/TRBV6-3 | CASSWDRGLYEQYF | TGTGCCAGCAGCTGGGACAGGGGGCTGTACGAGCAGTACTTC
TRBJ1-4 | - | - | TRBV19 | CASSIISTGTNEKLFF | TGTGCCAGTAGTATTATTAGTACAGGGACGAATGAAAAACTGTTTTTT
TRBJ2-7 | TRBD2 | - | TRBV5-4 | CASSLEVGLAGGGGYEQYF | TGTGCCAGCAGCTTGGAGGTGGGACTAGCGGGAGGAGGGGGCTACGAGCAGTACTTC
TRBJ2-7 | - | - | TRBV28 | CASTLGGTDYEQYF | TGTGCCAGCACCCTAGGAGGGACAGATTACGAGCAGTACTTC
TRBJ1-5 | TRBD1 | - | TRBV28 | CASSLWRQGWDQPQHF | TGTGCCAGCAGTTTATGGAGACAGGGATGGGATCAGCCCCAGCATTTT